This is a list of T cell receptor beta chains from one sample in a study of vaccination effects on CD4 cells after COVID-19. The antigens of these receptors remain unknown. The data were produced by immunoSEQ multiplex PCR, yet TCRdb's version contains in-frame clones alone and is incomplete. The top ten clones hold about 2.4% of a sample with tens of thousands of clones, 81% of them seen once. Sequenced here: CD4+ T cells from PBMCs cultured with HCoV-229E spike peptides, sampled before COVID-19 vaccination. The source of these receptors is a human donor who received a COVID-19 vaccine. Both conserved end residues are part of each CDR3. The D gene is left open where the match is weak. Clone size appears in some rows only: once, few, many, or a class for an expanded clone.

J gene | V gene | D gene | clone size | CDR3 DNA | CDR3 protein
TRBJ2-5 | TRBV5-1 | - | once | TGCGCCAGCAGCTTATCCACCTCCCAAGAGACCCAGTACTTC | CASSLSTSQETQYF
TRBJ2-1 | TRBV9 | - | - | TGTGCCAGCAGCGTATCGTCTGGCAGCTCCTACAATGAGCAGTTCTTC | CASSVSSGSSYNEQFF
TRBJ2-3 | TRBV5-4 | TRBD1 | - | TGTGCCAGCAACACCGGACAGGGAGTGACAGATACGCAGTATTTT | CASNTGQGVTDTQYF
TRBJ1-1 | TRBV3-1/TRBV3-2 | - | - | TGTGCCAGCAGCCAAGGGGCAGGGATTGGAAACACTGAAGCTTTCTTT | CASSQGAGIGNTEAFF
TRBJ1-2 | TRBV12-3/TRBV12-4 | - | - | TGTGCCAGCAGACCCGGATGGGGGAATGGCTACACCTTC | CASRPGWGNGYTF
TRBJ1-1 | TRBV3-1/TRBV3-2 | - | - | TGTGCCAGCAGCCCCTGGGGCGGTACTGAAGCTTTCTTT | CASSPWGGTEAFF
TRBJ2-2 | TRBV6-1 | TRBD2 | - | TGTGCCAGCAGTGAATCCGGGGGGGCCGGCGGGGAGCTGTTTTTT | CASSESGGAGGELFF
TRBJ2-5 | TRBV14 | - | - | TGTGCCAGCAGCCAAGATTTGGGCAGGGGAGAGACCCAGTACTTC | CASSQDLGRGETQYF
TRBJ2-2 | TRBV27 | TRBD1 | - | TGTGCCAGCAGTTTAAGGGACAGGGGAGGCGGGGAGCTGTTTTTT | CASSLRDRGGGELFF
TRBJ1-4 | TRBV6-5 | - | - | TGTGCCAGCAGTTACTCCAGGACATTTGAAAAACTGTTTTTT | CASSYSRTFEKLFF
TRBJ1-2 | TRBV5-1 | - | few | TGCGCCAGCAGCCTCTACAGGGACCCTAACTATGGCTACACCTTC | CASSLYRDPNYGYTF
TRBJ2-5 | TRBV15 | - | - | TGTGCCACCAGCAGAGGATTCCTTCAGGGGAACCAAGAGACCCAGTACTTC | CATSRGFLQGNQETQYF
TRBJ1-4 | TRBV5-6 | TRBD1 | - | TGTGCCAGCAGTTCGGCAGGGGGGGCTAATGAAAAACTGTTTTTT | CASSSAGGANEKLFF
TRBJ2-3 | TRBV4-1 | TRBD2 | medium-sized | TGCGCCAGCAGCGACCGACTAGCGGGGAGCACAGATACGCAGTATTTT | CASSDRLAGSTDTQYF
TRBJ2-5 | TRBV4-1 | - | - | TGCGCCAGCAGCCAAGATCTGGTGGGGAGGGAGACCCAGTACTTC | CASSQDLVGRETQYF
TRBJ2-2 | TRBV7-3 | TRBD1 | - | TGTGCCAGCAGCCCCCACCCGACAGGGTTCAACACCGGGGAGCTGTTTTTT | CASSPHPTGFNTGELFF
TRBJ1-6 | TRBV5-1 | TRBD1 | - | TGCGCCAGCAGCTTGGCGGGACAGCGATATTCACCCCTCCACTTT | CASSLAGQRYSPLHF
TRBJ1-6 | TRBV28 | - | - | TGTGCCAGCAGGGACCCCTATAATTCACCCCTCCACTTT | CASRDPYNSPLHF
TRBJ2-3 | TRBV7-3 | - | - | TGTGCCAGCAGCTCACGGACAGGCACAGATACGCAGTATTTT | CASSSRTGTDTQYF
TRBJ1-4 | TRBV19 | - | - | TGTGCCAGTACCCCTGGGGGCGAAAAACTGTTTTTT | CASTPGGEKLFF
TRBJ1-4 | TRBV6-5 | - | - | TGTGCCAGCAGGGCCCCTAATGAAAAACTGTTTTTT | CASRAPNEKLFF
TRBJ1-6 | TRBV7-2 | TRBD1 | - | TGTGCCAGCAGCTTTATGACAGGGGGAGGATCACCCCTCCACTTT | CASSFMTGGGSPLHF
TRBJ1-4 | TRBV9 | - | - | TGTGCCAGCAGCTCGACGGAATCAACTAATGAAAAACTGTTTTTT | CASSSTESTNEKLFF
TRBJ2-5 | TRBV5-1 | TRBD1 | - | TGCGCCAGCAGCTTAAAGACAGGGAAAGAGACCCAGTACTTC | CASSLKTGKETQYF
TRBJ2-1 | TRBV20-1 | - | - | TGCAGTGCTCGGAGAGACAATGAGCAGTTCTTC | CSARRDNEQFF
TRBJ2-4 | TRBV7-2 | - | - | TGTGCCAGCAGACCTCAGATAGGGGGTACCAAAAACATTCAGTACTTC | CASRPQIGGTKNIQYF
TRBJ2-1 | TRBV7-2 | - | - | TGTGCCAGCAGCCCACCCCAGGGAAGGCCCTACAATGAGCAGTTCTTC | CASSPPQGRPYNEQFF
TRBJ1-2 | TRBV4-1 | TRBD1 | few | TGCGCCAGCAGCCAAGATAGGGACAGGGTGTATGGCTACACCTTC | CASSQDRDRVYGYTF
TRBJ2-3 | TRBV2 | - | - | TGTGCCAGCAGTGAAATGGGGCAGCTATCAGATACGCAGTATTTT | CASSEMGQLSDTQYF
TRBJ1-4 | TRBV24-1 | - | - | TGTGCCACCAGTGATCCCGGGACGGATGAAAAACTGTTTTTT | CATSDPGTDEKLFF
TRBJ1-4 | TRBV9 | - | - | TGTGCCAGCAGCCCTCGGGCCTCAGAGTTTGTAGAACTGTTTTTT | CASSPRASEFVELFF
TRBJ1-5 | TRBV5-1 | TRBD1 | - | TGCGCCAGCAGCTTGACAGGGGAGGGCAATCAGCCCCAGCATTTT | CASSLTGEGNQPQHF
TRBJ2-1 | TRBV6-2/TRBV6-3 | - | - | TGTGCCAGCAGTTACTCCCGGGTCCTCAATGAGCAGTTCTTC | CASSYSRVLNEQFF
TRBJ2-6 | TRBV18 | - | - | TGTGCCAGCTCACCGGGGACGGCCTCTGGGGCCAACGTCCTGACTTTC | CASSPGTASGANVLTF
TRBJ1-2 | TRBV4-1 | - | - | TGCGCCAGCACCCGGGGGCTCCTTAACTATGGCTACACCTTC | CASTRGLLNYGYTF
TRBJ1-5 | TRBV3-1/TRBV3-2 | - | - | TGTGCCAGCAGCTGTGATAGGTCCGGCCAGCCCCAGCATTTT | CASSCDRSGQPQHF
TRBJ2-5 | TRBV19 | TRBD1 | - | TGTGCCAGTAGTGCTTCAGACAGGGTAGAGACCCAGTACTTC | CASSASDRVETQYF
TRBJ2-3 | TRBV24-1 | TRBD2 | - | TGTGCCACCAGTGCACTAGCGGGGGAGGGGCAGTATTTT | CATSALAGEGQYF
TRBJ2-5 | TRBV7-6 | - | once | TGTGCCAGCAGCTTAGCGCCAGAGCAAGAGACCCAGTACTTC | CASSLAPEQETQYF
TRBJ1-4 | TRBV28 | - | - | TGTGCCAGCAGTCTCCCCGGGGGCGGAGAAAAACTGTTTTTT | CASSLPGGGEKLFF
TRBJ2-5 | TRBV5-1 | TRBD2 | - | TGCGCCAGCAGCTTTAGCGGGGGGGCAGAGACCCAGTACTTC | CASSFSGGAETQYF
TRBJ1-6 | TRBV7-9 | TRBD1 | - | TGTGCCAGCAGCCAAGGGCGCCCGGGGACAGGGCATTCACCCCTCCACTTT | CASSQGRPGTGHSPLHF
TRBJ1-5 | TRBV5-6 | - | - | TGTGCCAGCAGCTTGTTTGGGAATCAGCCCCAGCATTTT | CASSLFGNQPQHF
TRBJ1-4 | TRBV6-6 | - | - | TGTGCCAGCAGCCCTACCCAACAGTCGTATGAAAAACTGTTTTTT | CASSPTQQSYEKLFF
TRBJ1-6 | TRBV18 | - | - | TGTGCCAGCTCAGGGGATTCACCCCTCCACTTT | CASSGDSPLHF
TRBJ2-5 | TRBV28 | TRBD2 | once | TGTGCCAGCAGTTCCAGGACTAGCAGGGAGACCCAGTACTTC | CASSSRTSRETQYF
TRBJ1-5 | TRBV3-1/TRBV3-2 | - | - | TGTGCCAGCAGCCAAGATCGCAGGGAGGTTCAGCCCCAGCATTTT | CASSQDRREVQPQHF
TRBJ2-3 | TRBV13 | - | - | TGTGCCAGCAGCTCCCCCCTCGGCAGGATCACAGATACGCAGTATTTT | CASSSPLGRITDTQYF
TRBJ1-6 | TRBV15 | - | - | TGTGCCACCAGCAGAGGGGAGTGGGGGATGTATAATTCACCCCTCCACTTT | CATSRGEWGMYNSPLHF
TRBJ2-1 | TRBV2 | TRBD2 | - | TGTGCCAGCAGAGCGGGGACTAGCGAGCGCTACAATGAGCAGTTCTTC | CASRAGTSERYNEQFF
TRBJ1-3 | TRBV5-1 | TRBD1 | few | TGCGCCAGCAGCTTGGCGCCAGGGGGAACTGGAAACACCATATATTTT | CASSLAPGGTGNTIYF
TRBJ2-2 | TRBV30 | TRBD1 | - | TGTGCCTGGACCAAAAAAGCAGGGACAGTTAACACCGGGGAGCTGTTTTTT | CAWTKKAGTVNTGELFF
TRBJ1-2 | TRBV2 | - | - | TGTGCCAGCAGTCGAGCGGGGGACCCCTCGATCGGCTACACCTTC | CASSRAGDPSIGYTF
TRBJ2-1 | TRBV5-1 | TRBD2 | - | TGCGCCACCAGGGTCGGGACTAGCGGGGAAGAGCAGTTCTTC | CATRVGTSGEEQFF
TRBJ2-2 | TRBV19 | TRBD2 | - | TGTGCCAGTAGGACGGGGGGGCAGACCACCGGGGAGCTGTTTTTT | CASRTGGQTTGELFF
TRBJ2-4 | TRBV6-5 | - | - | TGTGCCAGCAGTACCCAATGGATAGCCAAAAACATTCAGTACTTC | CASSTQWIAKNIQYF
TRBJ1-5 | TRBV28 | - | few | TGTGCCAGCAGTTTTAGGCTCAAGGTAGTCAATCAGCCCCAGCATTTT | CASSFRLKVVNQPQHF
TRBJ1-4 | TRBV28 | TRBD1 | - | TGTGCCAGCAGCCCCGGACAGGGGGCGCGGGCTAATGAAAAACTGTTTTTT | CASSPGQGARANEKLFF